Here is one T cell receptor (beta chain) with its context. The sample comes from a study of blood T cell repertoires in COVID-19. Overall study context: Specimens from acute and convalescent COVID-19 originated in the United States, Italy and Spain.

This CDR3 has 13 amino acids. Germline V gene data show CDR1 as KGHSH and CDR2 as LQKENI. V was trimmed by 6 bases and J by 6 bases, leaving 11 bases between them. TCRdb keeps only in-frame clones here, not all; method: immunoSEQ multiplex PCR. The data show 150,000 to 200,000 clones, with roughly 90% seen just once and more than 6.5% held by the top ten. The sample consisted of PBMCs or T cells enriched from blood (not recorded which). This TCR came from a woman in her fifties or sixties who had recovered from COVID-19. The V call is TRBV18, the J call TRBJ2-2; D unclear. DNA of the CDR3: TGTGCCAGCTCTCTAGACTGGGCCGGGGAGCTGTTTTTT. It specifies CASSLDWAGELFF.